This T cell receptor (beta chain) was documented in a study of blood T cell repertoires in COVID-19. Categorization into cohorts depended on clinical history that participants reported. Recovery among Cohort 3 donors was established by two negative PCRs, clearance, or symptom resolution. Germline V gene data show CDR1 as LGHDT and CDR2 as YNNKEL (reference sequence). The CDR3 totals 13 residues. Germline trimming cut 5 bases from V and 10 bases from J; bases unmatched to any gene: 5. The method was immunoSEQ multiplex PCR; TCRdb's version includes in-frame clones alone and lacks a portion of them. This table holds over 250,000 clones, around 89% found once.

Sequencing was performed on PBMCs or T cells enriched from blood (not recorded which). The chain combines TRBV3-1 (or the pseudogene TRBV3-2) with TRBJ1-4, with 9 bases fitting TRBD1. The source of this sequence is a man aged 40-49 years who had recovered from COVID-19. Written as DNA, the CDR3 is TGTGCCAGCAGCGGACAGGGGATCGGAAAACTGTTTTTT. Its translation is CASSGQGIGKLFF.